The 31 T cell receptor beta chains given below trace back to one sample, sequenced in a study of T cell responses to AZD1222 COVID-19 vaccine. TCRdb's copy holds only in-frame clones and misses some; the assay was immunoSEQ multiplex PCR. The sample comprises 85,000 to 120,000 clones, about 90% of which are singletons, and approximately 4.7% rests with the top ten. This specimen consisted of peripheral blood, obtained on day 0 of AZD1222 vaccination. These receptors originate from an adult in good health.

The chain has TRBV7-2 and TRBJ2-1; a possible D gene is TRBD1 (5 bases). The CDR3 contains 16 residues. The ends were cut back, 6 bases at V and 1 base at J, with 16 bases in the middle. Germline CDR1 SGHTA, CDR2 FQGNSA. The CDR3 protein is CASSRSGIGSYNEQFF. CDR3 coding DNA: TGTGCCAGCAGTCGATCAGGGATCGGGTCCTACAATGAGCAGTTCTTC.

This clone was recorded a few times. The rearrangement joins TRBV19 to TRBJ2-1; D is undetermined. Looked up from germline, CDR1 is LNHDA and CDR2 is SQIVND (reference sequence). This CDR3 contains 14 residues. The germline V and J ends were trimmed by 1 base and 14 bases, with 18 bases remaining between them. CDR3 sequence (DNA): TGTGCCAGTAGTATAGGATCGGGCCCTTGGGGTGAGTTCTTC. Protein sequence: CASSIGSGPWGEFF.

J is TRBJ1-5 and V is TRBV7-9, with no clear D. The germline V gene has CDR1 SEHNR and CDR2 FQNEAQ (reference sequence). This CDR3 is 13 amino acids long. Deletions cut 2 bases from V and 5 bases from J, with 7 bases between. This CDR3 reads CASSLNGYQPQHF. In DNA form, the CDR3 reads TGTGCCAGCAGCTTAAACGGGTATCAGCCCCAGCATTTT.

The gene calls are TRBV25-1 and TRBJ1-2, with no clear D. The CDR3 is made up of 16 amino acids. The germline V gene encodes CDR1 MGHDK and CDR2 SYGVNS. Trimming shortened V by 1 base and J by 1 base, and 13 bases separated the two germline ends. The CDR3 DNA follows: TGTGCCAGCAGTGAATCGGACGGCTACCTTAACTATGGCTACACCTTC. It translates to CASSESDGYLNYGYTF.

J is TRBJ2-3 and V is TRBV5-4; D not certain. The V and J ends lost 0 bases and 2 bases respectively, with 16 bases between them. This CDR3 has 17 residues. CDR1 and CDR2 (germline): SGHNT, YYREEE (reference sequence). CDR3 in amino acids: CASSLEAPGMFTDTQYF. For the CDR3, the DNA is TGTGCCAGCAGCTTGGAAGCGCCGGGCATGTTCACAGATACGCAGTATTTT.

V gene TRBV5-1 combines with J gene TRBJ1-3; TRBD1 aligns across 7 bases. V lost 2 bases, J lost 6 bases, and 5 bases stayed unmatched. Germline CDR1 SGHRS, CDR2 YFSETQ. This CDR3 comprises 14 residues. The CDR3 DNA is TGCGCCAGCAGCTTTGGACAGGTTGAAAACACCATATATTTT. Encoded protein: CASSFGQVENTIYF.

J is TRBJ2-1 and V is TRBV28, with D unclear. V lost 2 bases, J lost 12 bases, and 14 bases lay in between. The CDR3 spans 13 residues. Germline loops: CDR1 MDHEN, CDR2 SYDVKM. The CDR3 protein is CASSLPLIYSQFF. Here the CDR3 DNA reads TGTGCCAGCAGTTTACCCCTCATATACTCGCAGTTCTTC.

The chain carries TRBV3-1 (or the pseudogene TRBV3-2) and TRBJ1-2; D remains ambiguous. The CDR3 is 13 amino acids. With 1 base removed from V and 3 bases from J, the gap between germline ends came to 6 bases. CDR1 LGHDT and CDR2 YNNKEL come from the germline V gene (reference sequence). CDR3 amino acids: CASSQVSDYGYTF. For the CDR3, the DNA is TGTGCCAGCAGCCAAGTGAGTGACTATGGCTACACCTTC.

The CDR3, as DNA: TGTGCCTGGAGTTTCGGAGACACCGGGGAGCTGTTTTTT. As protein: CAWSFGDTGELFF. This chain links TRBV30 with TRBJ2-2; D call uncertain. Germline CDR1 is GTSNPN and CDR2 is SVGIG (reference sequence). The CDR3 has 13 amino acids. V was clipped by 2 bases and J by 3 bases, with 7 bases between them. The full variable domain, rest sourced from reference TRBV30 and TRBJ2-2, is SQTIHQWPATLVQPVGSPLSLECTVEGTSNPNLYWYRQAAGRGLQLLFYSVGIGQISSEVPQNLSASRPQDRQFILSSKKLLLSDSGFYLCAWSFGDTGELFFGEGSRLTVL.

V usage is TRBV5-1 and J usage is TRBJ2-2; D possibly corresponds to TRBD2 (5 bases). Trimming removed 3 bases from V and 4 bases from J, with 13 bases in between. This CDR3 is built from 15 residues. Per germline, CDR1 SGHRS and CDR2 YFSETQ. In nucleotides, the CDR3 is TGCGCCAGCAGCTATGGAACGGGGAGCACCGGGGAGCTGTTTTTT. This encodes CASSYGTGSTGELFF.

The chain joins TRBV9 to TRBJ2-2, with 11 bases fitting TRBD1. This CDR3 contains 18 residues. The junction had 6 bases not matched to a gene; V was cut back by 0 bases and J by 2 bases. Germline values: CDR1 SGDLS, CDR2 YYNGEE. The DNA for the CDR3 is TGTGCCAGCAGCGTAGATAGGACAGGGGGCGGAAACACCGGGGAGCTGTTTTTT. This translates into CASSVDRTGGGNTGELFF.

The chain joins TRBV13 to TRBJ1-1; the D gene is possibly TRBD1 (6 bases). The germline V gene encodes CDR1 PRHDT and CDR2 FYEKMQ (reference sequence). The CDR3 is 16 amino acids. V was shortened by 1 base and J by 9 bases, with 21 bases between the two germline ends. CDR3 region: CASSLATSGGARKAFF. As DNA, the CDR3 is TGTGCCAGCAGCTTAGCGACGTCCGGGGGCGCTCGTAAAGCTTTCTTT.

The rearrangement links TRBV7-9 to TRBJ2-1; 9 bases align to TRBD2. J gave up 4 bases and V 0 bases, and 1 base lay outside the gene matches. Germline CDR1 reads SEHNR; CDR2 reads FQNEAQ (reference sequence). The CDR3 spans 15 residues. The CDR3 loop is CASSLATSGYNEQFF. For the CDR3, the DNA is TGTGCCAGCAGCTTAGCGACTAGCGGATACAATGAGCAGTTCTTC.

The chain employs TRBV5-4 and TRBJ1-2; tentative D call: TRBD1 (5 bases). The V end was cut by 0 bases, the J end by 11 bases, with 20 bases between. CDR3 length: 15 residues. Germline CDR1 SGHNT, CDR2 YYREEE (reference sequence). Here the CDR3 reads CASSLVGQGGGGYTF. The CDR3 DNA follows: TGTGCCAGCAGCTTGGTTGGCCAGGGCGGCGGAGGGTACACCTTC.

V usage is TRBV21-1 and J usage is TRBJ2-1; the DNA was not used to check the table's D call, TRBD1. TRBV21-1 is an annotated pseudogene. The CDR3 loop spans 15 amino acids. The CDR3 protein is CASSKAWDRRTGQFF. The DNA of the CDR3 is TGTGCCAGCAGCAAAGCATGGGACAGGAGGACGGGGCAGTTCTTC.

The chain carries TRBV9 and TRBJ2-5; 8 nucleotides match TRBD1. The ends lost 0 bases at V and 5 bases at J; junction bases unmatched: 6. The CDR3 is 15 residues long. Per the germline V gene, CDR1 is SGDLS and CDR2 is YYNGEE. The CDR3 DNA reads TGTGCCAGCAGCGTAGGTCAGGGGGCAGGGGAGACCCAGTACTTC. Translation: CASSVGQGAGETQYF.

The chain carries TRBV27 and TRBJ2-1, with a tentative D call TRBD2 (5 bases). Germline V CDR1 and CDR2: MNHEY, SMNVEV (reference sequence). This CDR3 comprises 16 residues. Deletions cut 10 bases from V and 3 bases from J, with 22 bases between. CDR3 region: CATNAARAPRYNEQFF. CDR3 bases: TGTGCCACCAACGCGGCGAGGGCCCCCCGCTACAATGAGCAGTTCTTC.

The gene calls are TRBV7-6 and TRBJ1-3; 11 bases align to TRBD1. The length of the CDR3 is 17 residues. The ends lost 0 bases at V and 1 base at J; junction bases unmatched: 2. Germline CDR1 and CDR2: SGHVS and FNYEAQ. Here the CDR3 DNA reads TGTGCCAGCAGCTTAGCCGGGACAGGGGGTTCTGGAAACACCATATATTTT. Translated: CASSLAGTGGSGNTIYF.

J is TRBJ1-2 and V is TRBV10-2; 9 bases are shared with TRBD1. This CDR3 is built from 13 residues. V trimming: 2 bases; J trimming: 7 bases; junction bases outside the gene matches: 2. Germline assignment: CDR1 WSHSY and CDR2 SAAADI. In nucleotides, the CDR3 is TGCGCCAGCAGTGAGACGACAGGGGGTGGCTACACCTTC. Residues: CASSETTGGGYTF.

This sequence joins TRBV10-3 and TRBJ1-1; D possibly corresponds to TRBD1 (5 bases). This CDR3 is 13 amino acids long. Trimming pared 4 bases from V and 7 bases from J, leaving 13 bases between. CDR1 and CDR2 (germline): ENHRY, SYGVKD. Written as DNA, the CDR3 is TGTGCCATCAGTGGAGGGCGACAGTTTGAAGCTTTCTTT. It translates to CAISGGRQFEAFF.

The chain couples TRBV6-5 to TRBJ1-1, with unresolved D. This CDR3 spans 16 amino acids. V lost 0 bases to trimming and J lost 1 base, with 12 bases between them. Per germline, CDR1 MNHEY and CDR2 SVGAGI. CDR3 coding DNA: TGTGCCAGCAGTTACTCGTGGAACAGCAAGAACACTGAAGCTTTCTTT. Translation gives CASSYSWNSKNTEAFF.

This clone occurred once. V is TRBV2 and J is TRBJ1-5; a possible D gene is TRBD1 (5 bases). Between the trimmed V and J ends, which lost 8 bases and 6 bases, there was a span of 14 bases. The CDR3 extends over 13 amino acids. Germline lookup yields CDR1 SNHLY and CDR2 FYNNEI. The chain's CDR3 is CASQQEEGQPQHF. The CDR3 DNA reads TGTGCCAGCCAACAGGAAGAAGGTCAGCCCCAGCATTTT. The variable domain in full, completed from reference TRBV2 and TRBJ1-5, reads EPEVTQTPSHQVTQMGQEVILRCVPISNHLYFYWYRQILGQKVEFLVSFYNNEISEKSEIFDDQFSVERPDGSNFTLKIRSTKLEDSAMYFCASQQEEGQPQHFGDGTRLSIL.

This chain connects TRBV19 to TRBJ2-2; D might be TRBD1 or TRBD2, each matching 5 bases. Germline V lookup: CDR1 LNHDA, CDR2 SQIVND (reference sequence). The V and J ends lost 5 bases and 4 bases respectively, with 11 bases between them. The length of the CDR3 is 14 residues. CDR3 bases: TGTGCCAGTAGTTCCCAGGGAGCCACCGGGGAGCTGTTTTTT. Encoded protein: CASSSQGATGELFF.

This rearrangement joins TRBV11-2 to TRBJ2-7; 7 bases fit TRBD2. Germline V gives CDR1 SGHAT, CDR2 FQNNGV. The CDR3 has 15 residues. V lost 0 bases, J lost 4 bases, and 6 bases stayed unmatched. The CDR3 region has the DNA TGTGCCAGCAGCTTAGAGTCGGCTAGCGGTTACGAGCAGTACTTC. Translating gives CASSLESASGYEQYF.

The chain combines TRBV10-1 with TRBJ1-1; D not certain. V lost 2 bases and J 3 bases, leaving 10 bases between the germline ends. The CDR3 is 14 residues long. CDR1 and CDR2 (germline): WNHNN, SYGVQD (reference sequence). The CDR3 bases are TGCGCCAGCAGTGAGCCCGGGCTGCACACTGAAGCTTTCTTT. Protein sequence: CASSEPGLHTEAFF.

The chain recombines TRBV11-1 with TRBJ1-1; D is perhaps TRBD1 (6 bases). The CDR3 has 13 residues. The germline V and J ends were trimmed by 7 bases and 6 bases, with 15 bases remaining between them. Germline V gene data show CDR1 as SGHAT and CDR2 as FQDESV (reference sequence). The CDR3 sequence: CASTTGGQAEAFF. In DNA, the CDR3 is TGTGCCAGCACCACCGGGGGGCAGGCTGAAGCTTTCTTT.

The chain employs TRBV5-4 and TRBJ1-5; perhaps TRBD1 as D (5 bases). The CDR3 spans 16 residues. Germline CDR1 is SGHNT and CDR2 is YYREEE (reference sequence). Trimming removed 2 bases at V and 13 bases at J, with 25 bases between. CDR3 nucleotide sequence: TGTGCCAGCAGCTTCACCGCCGGGACCCTATCAGAGGAACAGCATTTT. This codes for CASSFTAGTLSEEQHF.

This clone was picked up a small number of times. The chain uses TRBV7-2 and TRBJ1-4, with 8 bases aligning to TRBD1. This CDR3 has 15 amino acids. V shed 3 bases and J 3 bases; nucleotides not matched to a gene: 3. The germline V gene has CDR1 SGHTA and CDR2 FQGNSA. The CDR3 region has the DNA TGTGCCAGCAGCTTGCGGGACAGGCCTAATGAAAAACTGTTTTTT. Translated, it gives CASSLRDRPNEKLFF.

The chain recombines TRBV9 with TRBJ2-7; 10 bases map to TRBD2. Germline V gene lookup returns CDR1 SGDLS and CDR2 YYNGEE. The CDR3 loop spans 15 amino acids. The V segment lost 2 bases and the J segment 6 bases; nucleotides outside the gene matches: 8. The CDR3 region is CASSVGGLAGVEQYF. The CDR3, as DNA: TGTGCCAGCAGCGTCGGTGGCCTAGCGGGAGTCGAGCAGTACTTC.

The chain employs TRBV28 and TRBJ2-7; TRBD2 matches 14 bases. This CDR3 is 16 amino acids long. The junction had 7 bases not matched to a gene; V was cut back by 6 bases and J by 3 bases. Germline values: CDR1 MDHEN, CDR2 SYDVKM. The CDR3 DNA sequence: TGTGCCAGCAGACAGACGGGACTAGCGGGAGTCTACGAGCAGTACTTC. Protein product: CASRQTGLAGVYEQYF.

The chain couples TRBV25-1 to TRBJ2-7; maybe TRBD1 (5 bases). The ends were cut back, 3 bases at V and 2 bases at J, with 5 bases in the middle. CDR1 is MGHDK, CDR2 SYGVNS, per germline. The CDR3 spans 12 residues. The CDR3 sequence is CASSDRAYEQYF. The CDR3 region has the DNA TGTGCCAGCAGTGACAGGGCCTACGAGCAGTACTTC.